The 12 T cell receptor beta chains below were found in one sample sequenced in a study of long-term antiretroviral therapy in people with HIV. With survey level as its setting, the immunoSEQ assay was v3.0. The table came from immunoSEQ multiplex PCR; TCRdb's copy has only in-frame clones and leaves some out. The sample yields about 17,000 clones, around nine tenths seen once. The sample in question was unsorted PBMCs, obtained 0.3 years after starting antiretroviral therapy. The source of these receptors is a man in his fifties or sixties with HIV.

The chain employs TRBV19 and TRBJ1-5; 11 nucleotides match TRBD1. V was clipped by 3 bases and J by 4 bases; unmatched bases: 11. This CDR3 has 18 residues. Germline CDR1 reads LNHDA; CDR2 reads SQIVND (reference sequence). CDR3 protein: CASSIFGYGTGGNQPQHF. The CDR3 DNA reads as TGTGCCAGTAGTATTTTTGGGTATGGGACAGGGGGGAATCAGCCCCAGCATTTT.

The genes are TRBV30 and TRBJ1-5; D is ambiguous. There are 12 residues in the CDR3. Germline loops: CDR1 GTSNPN, CDR2 SVGIG (reference sequence). With 0 bases removed from V and 7 bases from J, the gap between germline ends came to 7 bases. CDR3 coding DNA: TGTGCCTGGAGTGTCGGGCACCAGCCCCAGCATTTT. This gives the protein CAWSVGHQPQHF. Combining the CDR3 with reference TRBV30 and TRBJ1-5 gives the whole variable domain SQTIHQWPATLVQPVGSPLSLECTVEGTSNPNLYWYRQAAGRGLQLLFYSVGIGQISSEVPQNLSASRPQDRQFILSSKKLLLSDSGFYLCAWSVGHQPQHFGDGTRLSIL.

The CDR3 reads CASSRKTSGNTIYF. The CDR3 DNA follows: TGTGCCAGCAGCAGGAAGACCTCTGGAAACACCATATATTTT. J is TRBJ1-3 and V is TRBV6-5; D remains ambiguous. Trimming took 6 bases from V and 0 from J, leaving 9 bases between them. The CDR3 sequence is 14 residues long. CDR1 MNHEY and CDR2 SVGAGI come from the germline V gene.

J is TRBJ2-2 and V is TRBV9; TRBD1 matches at 8 bases. V lost 0 bases and J lost 5; bases outside the gene matches: 9. The CDR3 is made up of 17 amino acids. Germline assignment: CDR1 SGDLS and CDR2 YYNGEE. The CDR3 DNA is TGTGCCAGCAGCGTAGGGCAGGGGGCAATAGTAACCGGGGAGCTGTTTTTT. As protein: CASSVGQGAIVTGELFF. Combining the CDR3 with reference TRBV9 and TRBJ2-2 gives the whole variable domain DSGVTQTPKHLITATGQRVTLRCSPRSGDLSVYWYQQSLDQGLQFLIQYYNGEERAKGNILERFSAQQFPDLHSELNLSSLELGDSALYFCASSVGQGAIVTGELFFGEGSRLTVL.

The chain couples TRBV7-3 to TRBJ1-2; D is uncertain. Trimming removed 2 bases at V and 8 bases at J, with 12 bases between. The CDR3 contains 13 residues. Germline values: CDR1 SGHTA, CDR2 FQGTGA. As DNA, the CDR3 is TGTGCCAGCAGCTTATCTCGGGGAGGAGGCTACACCTTC. This gives the protein CASSLSRGGGYTF.

The chain links TRBV5-5 to TRBJ1-3; possible D gene TRBD1, 6 bases. Trimming cost V 2 bases and J 0 bases, with 9 bases left between them. This CDR3 contains 15 residues. Germline CDR1 and CDR2: SGHKS and YYEKEE (reference sequence). The CDR3 reads CASSLRDISGNTIYF. Here the CDR3 DNA reads TGTGCCAGCAGCTTACGGGACATCTCTGGAAACACCATATATTTT. The whole variable domain, filled in from reference TRBV5-5 and TRBJ1-3, reads DAGVTQSPTHLIKTRGQQVTLRCSPISGHKSVSWYQQVLGQGPQFIFQYYEKEERGRGNFPDRFSARQFPNYSSELNVNALLLGDSALYLCASSLRDISGNTIYFGEGSWLTVV.

The chain is built from TRBV10-3 and TRBJ1-2; D not resolved. V was trimmed by 0 bases and J by 4 bases, leaving 12 bases between them. Looked up from germline, CDR1 is ENHRY and CDR2 is SYGVKD. CDR3 length: 15 residues. CDR3 in amino acids: CAISESIGVAYGYTF. The CDR3 DNA is TGTGCCATCAGTGAGTCAATCGGGGTGGCCTATGGCTACACCTTC.

The J gene is TRBJ2-1, the V gene TRBV7-9; D not resolved. Trimming pared 3 bases from V and 0 bases from J, leaving 9 bases between. CDR1 and CDR2 (germline): SEHNR, FQNEAQ (reference sequence). The CDR3 sequence is 15 residues long. CDR3 nucleotide sequence: TGTGCCAGCAGCTTCGGTATAGCCTCCTACAATGAGCAGTTCTTC. This codes for CASSFGIASYNEQFF.

The chain carries TRBV29-1 and TRBJ2-3; TRBD2 is a possible D gene (6 bases). The CDR3 consists of 15 residues. V was pared by 7 bases and J by 4 bases, with 21 bases between. Germline values: CDR1 SQVTM, CDR2 ANQGSEA. The CDR3 spells CSAPAHGSVADTQYF. The CDR3 DNA follows: TGCAGCGCCCCGGCCCACGGGAGTGTAGCAGATACGCAGTATTTT.

V and J are TRBV6-5 and TRBJ2-3, with TRBD2 matching 10 bases. The CDR3 consists of 14 residues. Per germline, CDR1 MNHEY and CDR2 SVGAGI. V lost 4 bases and J lost 7; bases outside the gene matches: 5. The CDR3 loop is CASSFASGRYTQYF. In nucleotides, the CDR3 is TGTGCCAGCAGTTTCGCTAGCGGGAGATATACGCAGTATTTT.

This sequence joins TRBV4-3 and TRBJ2-7, with TRBD1 matching over 9 bases. CDR1 is LGHNA, CDR2 YSLEER, per germline. The CDR3 spans 17 residues. V shed 3 bases and J 2 bases; nucleotides not matched to a gene: 11. The DNA for the CDR3 is TGCGCCAGCAGCCAGCAGCAAGGGACAGGGTCCCCCTACGAGCAGTACTTC. It codes for CASSQQQGTGSPYEQYF.

The genes are TRBV2 and TRBJ2-3; D is possibly TRBD1 (5 bases). V lost 5 bases to trimming and J lost 4 bases, with 13 bases between them. The CDR3 has 14 residues. Germline values: CDR1 SNHLY, CDR2 FYNNEI. CDR3 region: CASSNFRVPDTQYF. CDR3 nucleotide sequence: TGTGCCAGCAGTAACTTCAGGGTCCCAGATACGCAGTATTTT.